Listed below are T cell receptor beta chains from one sample, sequenced in a study of neurological immune-mediated disorders. One entry per CDR3 protein results from TCRdb running MiXCR on the 5' RACE reads. The table has about 90,000 distinct CDR3 sequences, 13% seen once. The sample comprised PBMCs. These receptors came from a female donor with HTLV-1-associated myelopathy (HAM/TSP). Each CDR3 is given with its conserved first and last residue. The D gene is left open where the match is weak. Part of the rows lack a size; the others show once, few, many or a class for expanded clones.

cdr3_nt: TGCGCCAGCAGCCACCACAGGGGCGTTAACTATGGCTACACCTTC; cdr3_aa: CASSHHRGVNYGYTF; d_call: TRBD1; clone_size: many; v_call: TRBV5-1; j_call: TRBJ1-2
cdr3_nt: TGTGCCAGCAGCCAAGCGGGGTGGGCCGTTGGTGGAACTAATGAAAAACTGTTTTTT; cdr3_aa: CASSQAGWAVGGTNEKLFF; d_call: -; clone_size: many; v_call: TRBV4-2; j_call: TRBJ1-4
cdr3_nt: TGTGCCAGCCCGATTAGCTCTGGAAACACCATATATTTT; cdr3_aa: CASPISSGNTIYF; d_call: -; clone_size: many; v_call: TRBV28; j_call: TRBJ1-3
cdr3_nt: TGCGCCAGCCGTTGGGGGGCAGCCAGCTCCTACGAGCAGTACTTC; cdr3_aa: CASRWGAASSYEQYF; d_call: -; clone_size: few; v_call: TRBV5-1; j_call: TRBJ2-7
cdr3_nt: TGTGCCAGCAGTGCCCGACAGGGGGATAAAAACATTCAGTACTTC; cdr3_aa: CASSARQGDKNIQYF; d_call: TRBD1; clone_size: many; v_call: TRBV2; j_call: TRBJ2-4
cdr3_nt: TGTGCCATCAGTGGGGGGGCAATCAATGAGCAGTTCTTC; cdr3_aa: CAISGGAINEQFF; d_call: -; clone_size: many; v_call: TRBV10-3; j_call: TRBJ2-1
cdr3_nt: TGTGCCAGCAGTTTAGGAGGGGGGTCTGGTAACATTCAGTACTTC; cdr3_aa: CASSLGGGSGNIQYF; d_call: -; clone_size: many; v_call: TRBV6-5; j_call: TRBJ2-4
cdr3_nt: TGCAGCTTTAGTGCCGGAGGGCCGCTGGGTACGCAGTATTTT; cdr3_aa: CSFSAGGPLGTQYF; d_call: -; clone_size: many; v_call: TRBV29-1; j_call: TRBJ2-3
cdr3_nt: TGTGCCAGCAGCTTGTCGCCTAGCGGCTACAATGAGCAGTTCTTC; cdr3_aa: CASSLSPSGYNEQFF; d_call: TRBD2; clone_size: many; v_call: TRBV5-5; j_call: TRBJ2-1
cdr3_nt: TGTGCCAGCAGTTATCAGAGGGCAGATACGCAGTATTTT; cdr3_aa: CASSYQRADTQYF; d_call: -; clone_size: few; v_call: TRBV6-5; j_call: TRBJ2-3
cdr3_nt: TGTGCCAGCAGTTTACTGGGCCCCTACGAGCAGTACTTC; cdr3_aa: CASSLLGPYEQYF; d_call: -; clone_size: many; v_call: TRBV27; j_call: TRBJ2-7
cdr3_nt: TGTGCCAGCAGTTACTCGAAGTGGGGACAGGGCCAGTATTTT; cdr3_aa: CASSYSKWGQGQYF; d_call: TRBD1; clone_size: many; v_call: TRBV6-5; j_call: TRBJ2-3
cdr3_nt: TGTGCCAGCAGTTACCTGGGGGACGAGCAGTACTTC; cdr3_aa: CASSYLGDEQYF; d_call: -; clone_size: many; v_call: TRBV6-6; j_call: TRBJ2-7
cdr3_nt: TGTGCCAGCAGCAACTTCCGTACCTATGGCTACACCTTC; cdr3_aa: CASSNFRTYGYTF; d_call: -; clone_size: few; v_call: TRBV21-1; j_call: TRBJ1-2
cdr3_nt: TGTGCCAGCAGCTCCCCCGCCGGGACCCCCCGGGGCACAGATACGCAGTATTTT; cdr3_aa: CASSSPAGTPRGTDTQYF; d_call: -; clone_size: many; v_call: TRBV7-6; j_call: TRBJ2-3
cdr3_nt: TGTGCCGTCTCGGTCGGACCAAATGAGCAGTTCTTC; cdr3_aa: CAVSVGPNEQFF; d_call: -; clone_size: many; v_call: TRBV7-7; j_call: TRBJ2-1
cdr3_nt: TGTGCCAGTAGTATCGGACAGGGAGATTGGAGTGAAGCTTTCTTT; cdr3_aa: CASSIGQGDWSEAFF; d_call: TRBD1; clone_size: many; v_call: TRBV19; j_call: TRBJ1-1
cdr3_nt: TGTGCCAGCAGCAACCCCCTGGGACAGGGGATCACCGGGGAGCTGTTTTTT; cdr3_aa: CASSNPLGQGITGELFF; d_call: TRBD1; clone_size: many; v_call: TRBV5-6; j_call: TRBJ2-2
cdr3_nt: TGTGCCAGCAGCTTAGGCGGGGGGATTTACAATGAGCAGTTCTTC; cdr3_aa: CASSLGGGIYNEQFF; d_call: TRBD2; clone_size: many; v_call: TRBV7-2; j_call: TRBJ2-1
cdr3_nt: TGTGCCAGCAGTGGACAGTTCAAGAGGCCCTACGAGCAGTACTTC; cdr3_aa: CASSGQFKRPYEQYF; d_call: -; clone_size: many; v_call: TRBV28; j_call: TRBJ2-7
cdr3_nt: TGCGCCAGCAGCCAAGTGGCGGGACAGGGGCCCTACGAGCAGTACTTC; cdr3_aa: CASSQVAGQGPYEQYF; d_call: TRBD1; clone_size: many; v_call: TRBV4-1; j_call: TRBJ2-7
cdr3_nt: TGCAGTGCTAGGCCCCAGGGCCCCTCTGGAAACACCATATATTTT; cdr3_aa: CSARPQGPSGNTIYF; d_call: -; clone_size: many; v_call: TRBV20-1; j_call: TRBJ1-3
cdr3_nt: TGTGCCAGCAGTCCAACCGGGACCCACAAGCGGCATGAGCAGTTCTTC; cdr3_aa: CASSPTGTHKRHEQFF; d_call: -; clone_size: many; v_call: TRBV28; j_call: TRBJ2-1
cdr3_nt: TGCAGTGCTAGATTCATAGGCGGGAACACTGAAGCTTTCTTT; cdr3_aa: CSARFIGGNTEAFF; d_call: -; clone_size: many; v_call: TRBV20-1; j_call: TRBJ1-1
cdr3_nt: TGTGCCAGCAGCTATGGCGGCGAGCAGTACTTC; cdr3_aa: CASSYGGEQYF; d_call: -; clone_size: many; v_call: TRBV3-1; j_call: TRBJ2-7
cdr3_nt: TGTGCCAGCTCACCGACAGCCTGGGTCGGGGCCAACGTCCTGACTTTC; cdr3_aa: CASSPTAWVGANVLTF; d_call: -; clone_size: few; v_call: TRBV18; j_call: TRBJ2-6
cdr3_nt: TGTGCCAGCAGCCCAGGACAGCTTGAAGCTTTCTTT; cdr3_aa: CASSPGQLEAFF; d_call: -; clone_size: many; v_call: TRBV25-1; j_call: TRBJ1-1
cdr3_nt: TGCGCCAGCAGCTTGCAAATACGCCAGGATACGACTGAAGCTTTCTTT; cdr3_aa: CASSLQIRQDTTEAFF; d_call: -; clone_size: many; v_call: TRBV5-1; j_call: TRBJ1-1
cdr3_nt: TGCGCCAGCAGCTTGGCCAGGACAGGGGGTTCAGATACGCAGTATTTT; cdr3_aa: CASSLARTGGSDTQYF; d_call: TRBD1; clone_size: many; v_call: TRBV5-1; j_call: TRBJ2-3
cdr3_nt: TGCGCCAGCAGCTTGTGGGGGAATCCCGGGGAGCTGTTTTTT; cdr3_aa: CASSLWGNPGELFF; d_call: -; clone_size: few; v_call: TRBV5-1; j_call: TRBJ2-2
cdr3_nt: TGTGCCAGCAGTGAAGCCCCCCGTAGCGGGGAGCTGTTTTTT; cdr3_aa: CASSEAPRSGELFF; d_call: -; clone_size: many; v_call: TRBV6-1; j_call: TRBJ2-2
cdr3_nt: TGCGCCAGCAGCTTGAGTTCGGGTGTACAAGAGACCCAGTACTTC; cdr3_aa: CASSLSSGVQETQYF; d_call: -; clone_size: -; v_call: TRBV5-1; j_call: TRBJ2-5
cdr3_nt: TGCGCCAGCAGCTTGGATTATTGGGAGCTGTTTTTT; cdr3_aa: CASSLDYWELFF; d_call: -; clone_size: many; v_call: TRBV5-1; j_call: TRBJ2-2
cdr3_nt: TGTGCCAGCAGCTGGTTGATGAGCTCTGGGGCCAACGTCCTGACTTTC; cdr3_aa: CASSWLMSSGANVLTF; d_call: -; clone_size: many; v_call: TRBV7-9; j_call: TRBJ2-6
cdr3_nt: TGCGCCAGCGGGGCGGGGACCCACCAAGAGACCCAGTACTTC; cdr3_aa: CASGAGTHQETQYF; d_call: -; clone_size: many; v_call: TRBV5-1; j_call: TRBJ2-5
cdr3_nt: TGTGCCAGCAGTTTTAGGGCAACCGGGATGGTTGCGGGACAAACCGCCAAAAACATTCAGTACTTC; cdr3_aa: CASSFRATGMVAGQTAKNIQYF; d_call: -; clone_size: many; v_call: TRBV27; j_call: TRBJ2-4
cdr3_nt: TGTGCCAGCAGTGCCTCTGTGAACACTGAAGCTTTCTTT; cdr3_aa: CASSASVNTEAFF; d_call: -; clone_size: many; v_call: TRBV2; j_call: TRBJ1-1
cdr3_nt: TGCAGTGCCGGACAGGGGGCGCGACGGAGCAATCAGCCCCAGCATTTT; cdr3_aa: CSAGQGARRSNQPQHF; d_call: TRBD1; clone_size: -; v_call: TRBV20-1; j_call: TRBJ1-5
cdr3_nt: TGTGCCACCAGTGACCTCGGGGTAGCGGGTTACAATGAGCAGTTCTTC; cdr3_aa: CATSDLGVAGYNEQFF; d_call: TRBD2; clone_size: many; v_call: TRBV24-1; j_call: TRBJ2-1
cdr3_nt: TGCGCCAGCAGCCAAGATATACTAGCGGGGGGGTTTAGTGCAGATACGCAGTATTTT; cdr3_aa: CASSQDILAGGFSADTQYF; d_call: TRBD2; clone_size: many; v_call: TRBV4-1; j_call: TRBJ2-3
cdr3_nt: TGTGCCAGCAGTTCCGGGAGGACCAAAAACATTCAGTACTTC; cdr3_aa: CASSSGRTKNIQYF; d_call: TRBD2; clone_size: many; v_call: TRBV12-3/TRBV12-4; j_call: TRBJ2-4
cdr3_nt: TGCGCCAGCAGCCAAGATTCGGGAGAACAGGGGGCGCGGTATAACGATGGCTACACCTTC; cdr3_aa: CASSQDSGEQGARYNDGYTF; d_call: TRBD1; clone_size: many; v_call: TRBV4-3; j_call: TRBJ1-2
cdr3_nt: TGCAGTGCTAGATCGGCTAGCGGGGGGGTCTACGCCTACGAGCAGTACTTC; cdr3_aa: CSARSASGGVYAYEQYF; d_call: TRBD2; clone_size: many; v_call: TRBV20-1; j_call: TRBJ2-7
cdr3_nt: TGTGCCAGCAGCGTTGAAGTTTTCACAGATACGCAGTATTTT; cdr3_aa: CASSVEVFTDTQYF; d_call: -; clone_size: many; v_call: TRBV9; j_call: TRBJ2-3
cdr3_nt: TGTGCCAGCAGTGAAGCCAGGGTAAACACTGAAGCTTTCTTT; cdr3_aa: CASSEARVNTEAFF; d_call: -; clone_size: few; v_call: TRBV6-1; j_call: TRBJ1-1
cdr3_nt: TGTGCCAGCAGATCCTATGGGGGGGCCTCTGAAGCTTTCTTT; cdr3_aa: CASRSYGGASEAFF; d_call: -; clone_size: many; v_call: TRBV6-1; j_call: TRBJ1-1
cdr3_nt: TGCGCCAGCAGCGACGGACTAGCGGGGGGAACGGATACGCAGTATTTT; cdr3_aa: CASSDGLAGGTDTQYF; d_call: TRBD2; clone_size: many; v_call: TRBV5-1; j_call: TRBJ2-3